This TCR beta chain was sequenced for a study of somatic mutations in cytotoxic T cells in rheumatoid arthritis. Study in general: The researchers flow-sorted some T-cell populations stained with V beta antibodies and got nearly 100% purity, and these included V beta1+ cells sequenced for TCRB.

Controls that were healthy consisted of blood donors whose median age was around 51 years (range roughly 20-75), with roughly 60% female. After CD4+ and CD8+ cells were isolated by positive magnetic bead selection, their purity was checked by flow cytometry. Here immunoSEQ multiplex PCR was the method, and the copy in TCRdb shows in-frame clones only, minus some. The data hold fewer than 25,000 clones, with over 75% observed a single time. The V end lost 7 bases, the J end lost 2 bases, and 19 bases lay between the germline ends. Per the germline V gene, CDR1 is SNHLY and CDR2 is FYNNEI. The CDR3 has 16 residues. On this clone: Its target is not known.

Whole-study results and caveats: Measurement of CD8+ T-cell clonality revealed no significant difference between rheumatoid arthritis patients and age-matched healthy controls.

Input material: CD8+ T cells sorted from blood. V is TRBV2 and J is TRBJ2-3; D may be TRBD1 or TRBD2 (5 bases each). This receptor was taken from a woman in her forties or fifties in good health. CDR3 amino acids: CASTSRGREITDTQYF. In DNA form, the CDR3 reads TGTGCCAGCACCTCCCGGGGCAGGGAAATCACAGATACGCAGTATTTT.